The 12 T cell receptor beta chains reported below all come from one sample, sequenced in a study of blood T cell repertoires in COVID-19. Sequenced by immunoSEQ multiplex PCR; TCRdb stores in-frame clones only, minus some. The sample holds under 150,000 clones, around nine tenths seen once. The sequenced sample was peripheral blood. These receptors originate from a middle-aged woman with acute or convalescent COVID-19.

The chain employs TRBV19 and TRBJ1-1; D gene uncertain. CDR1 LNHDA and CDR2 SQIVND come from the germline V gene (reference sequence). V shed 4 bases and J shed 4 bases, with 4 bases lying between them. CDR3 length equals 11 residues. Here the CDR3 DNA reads TGTGCCAGTAGTAGGGCCACTGAAGCTTTCTTT. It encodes CASSRATEAFF. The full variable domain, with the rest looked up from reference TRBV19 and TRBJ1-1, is DGGITQSPKYLFRKEGQNVTLSCEQNLNHDAMYWYRQDPGQGLRLIYYSQIVNDFQKGDIAEGYSVSREKKESFPLTVTSAQKNPTAFYLCASSRATEAFFGQGTRLTVV.

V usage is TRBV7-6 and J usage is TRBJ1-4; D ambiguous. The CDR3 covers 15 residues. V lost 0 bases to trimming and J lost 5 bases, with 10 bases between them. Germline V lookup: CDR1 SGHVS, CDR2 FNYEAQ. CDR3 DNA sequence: TGTGCCAGCAGCTTAGCCGTAAACTACAATGAAAAACTGTTTTTT. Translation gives CASSLAVNYNEKLFF. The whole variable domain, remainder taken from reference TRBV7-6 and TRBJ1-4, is GAGVSQSPRYKVTKRGQDVALRCDPISGHVSLYWYRQALGQGPEFLTYFNYEAQQDKSGLPNDRFSAERPEGSISTLTIQRTEQRDSAMYRCASSLAVNYNEKLFFGSGTQLSVL.

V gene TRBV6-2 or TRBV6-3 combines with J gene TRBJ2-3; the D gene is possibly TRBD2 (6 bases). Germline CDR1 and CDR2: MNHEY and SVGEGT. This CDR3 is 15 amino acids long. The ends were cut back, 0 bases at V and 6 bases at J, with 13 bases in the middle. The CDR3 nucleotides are TGTGCCAGCAGTTACTCGATACCCCGGGGGGATACGCAGTATTTT. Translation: CASSYSIPRGDTQYF.

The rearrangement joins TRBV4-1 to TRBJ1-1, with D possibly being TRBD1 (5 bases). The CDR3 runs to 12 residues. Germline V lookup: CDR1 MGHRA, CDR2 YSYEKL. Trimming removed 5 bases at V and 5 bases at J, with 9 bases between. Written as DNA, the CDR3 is TGCGCCAGCAGCTTCCCAGGGACTGAAGCTTTCTTT. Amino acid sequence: CASSFPGTEAFF.

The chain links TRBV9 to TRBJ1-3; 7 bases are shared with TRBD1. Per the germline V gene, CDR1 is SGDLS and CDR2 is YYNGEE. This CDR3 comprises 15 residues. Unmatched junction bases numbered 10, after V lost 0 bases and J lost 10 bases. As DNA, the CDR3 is TGTGCCAGCAGCGTAGCCCCTAAGGGGGCCGGGACCATATATTTT. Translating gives CASSVAPKGAGTIYF.

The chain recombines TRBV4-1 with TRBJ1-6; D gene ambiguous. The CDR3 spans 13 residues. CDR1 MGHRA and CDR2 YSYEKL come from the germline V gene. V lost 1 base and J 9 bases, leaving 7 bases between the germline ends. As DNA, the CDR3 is TGCGCCAGCAGCCAAGTCCGAGTTTCACCCCTCCACTTT. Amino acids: CASSQVRVSPLHF.

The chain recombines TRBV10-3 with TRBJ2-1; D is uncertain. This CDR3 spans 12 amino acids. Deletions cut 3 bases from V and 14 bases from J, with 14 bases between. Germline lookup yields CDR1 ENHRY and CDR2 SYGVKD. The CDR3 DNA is TGTGCCATCAGTGACCGCGGTGGCCGGGAGTTCTTC. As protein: CAISDRGGREFF.

The CDR3 sequence: CASSQFWGANYGYTF. For the CDR3, the DNA is TGTGCCAGCAGCCAATTCTGGGGAGCTAACTATGGCTACACCTTC. The chain combines TRBV4-2 with TRBJ1-2; D is unresolved. V was clipped by 2 bases and J by 0 bases, with 10 bases between them. The V gene's germline CDR1 is LGHNA and CDR2 YNFKEQ. This CDR3 region has 15 residues.

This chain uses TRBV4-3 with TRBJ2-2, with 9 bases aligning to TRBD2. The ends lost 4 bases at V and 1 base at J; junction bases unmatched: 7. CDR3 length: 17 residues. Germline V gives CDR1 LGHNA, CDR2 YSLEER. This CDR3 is CASSPNHSGGNTGELFF. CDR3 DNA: TGCGCCAGCAGCCCGAACCATAGCGGGGGGAACACCGGGGAGCTGTTTTTT.

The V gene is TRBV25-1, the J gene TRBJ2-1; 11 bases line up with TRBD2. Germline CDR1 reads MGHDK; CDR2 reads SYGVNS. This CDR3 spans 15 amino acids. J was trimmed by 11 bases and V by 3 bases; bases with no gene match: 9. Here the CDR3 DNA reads TGTGCCAGCAGTGACTCCAGAATAGCGGGAGGGAAGCAGTTCTTC. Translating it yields CASSDSRIAGGKQFF.

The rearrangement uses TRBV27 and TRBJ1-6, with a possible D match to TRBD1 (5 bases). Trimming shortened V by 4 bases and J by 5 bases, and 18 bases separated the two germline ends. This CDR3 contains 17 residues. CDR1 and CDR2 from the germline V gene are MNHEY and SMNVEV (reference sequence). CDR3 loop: CASSSSPGGDHNSPLHF. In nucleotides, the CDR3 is TGTGCCAGCAGTTCCAGCCCCGGCGGGGACCATAATTCACCCCTCCACTTT.

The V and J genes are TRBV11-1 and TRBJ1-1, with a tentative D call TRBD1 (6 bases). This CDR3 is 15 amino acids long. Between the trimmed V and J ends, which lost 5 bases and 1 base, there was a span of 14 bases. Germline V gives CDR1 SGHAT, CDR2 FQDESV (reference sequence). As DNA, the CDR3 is TGTGCCAGCAGCCTAGGACTACAGGGGAACACTGAAGCTTTCTTT. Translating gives CASSLGLQGNTEAFF.